This TCR beta chain was found in a study of post-analysis software for immune sequencing data. Study-wide background: Disease trajectories encompassed relapsing-remitting, secondary progressive and progressive-relapsing multiple sclerosis. Study-level findings and limits: Relative to controls, patients had a few TRBV segments at higher frequency, with TRBV5-6, TRBV5-1 and TRBV20-1 among these. Significantly lower normalized Chao1 diversity was found in patients with multiple sclerosis relative to controls.

The CDR3 has 14 amino acids. Looked up from germline, CDR1 is MGHRA and CDR2 is YSYEKL. Trimming stripped 2 bases from V and 9 bases from J, with 14 bases between. Unique molecular identifiers featured in each of the TCR beta cDNA libraries. Out of roughly 0.85 to 10 million T cells, about 510,000 cDNA molecules were generated. TCRdb re-derived calls from the PCR reads in MiXCR, one entry per CDR3 protein. The sample has hundreds of thousands of distinct CDR3 sequences; roughly 27% are singletons. Notes on this clonotype: As yet, its antigen is unknown.

The sample comprised blood. The TCR comes from a girl aged 10 to 17 with multiple sclerosis. This rearrangement joins TRBV4-1 to TRBJ2-1; D tentatively reads TRBD1 or TRBD2 (6 bases each). The CDR3 here is CASSQHAEGGEQFF. In DNA form, the CDR3 reads TGCGCCAGCAGCCAACACGCCGAGGGGGGTGAGCAGTTCTTC.